These T cell receptor beta chains were read from a single sample in a study of naive and memory T cell subsets. TCRdb recomputed calls from the UMI-ligation and nested PCR reads with MiXCR, one row per CDR3 protein. In the table there are roughly 100,000 distinct CDR3 sequences, 11% of which are singletons. Material for sequencing was naive CD4+ T cells from blood. Receptors were obtained from a human donor in good health. Both conserved end residues are part of each CDR3.

>TRBV20-1|TRBJ2-1
CSAPPRDSHYSEQFF
>TRBV14|TRBJ2-7
CASSPTGLAGGEQYF
>TRBV20-1|TRBJ1-6
CSARRTGGTSSDSPLHF
>TRBV24-1|TRBJ1-2
CATSDSWTGGDYGYTF
>TRBV11-2|TRBJ2-5
CASSFLRGAGRGMQETQYF
>TRBV23-1|TRBJ2-5
CASSHAGGEVETQYF
>TRBV2|TRBJ1-5
CASRERTGGGMPQHF
>TRBV6-1|TRBJ2-7
CASSDQQKGLAGGYEQYF
>TRBV5-4|TRBJ2-5
CASSLSWETQYF
>TRBV27|TRBJ1-5
CASSRGGAGNQPQHF
>TRBV9|TRBJ2-1
CASSVGYLSSEQFF
>TRBV15|TRBJ2-1
CATSRETSGRNEQFF
>TRBV5-1|TRBJ2-7
CASSLSTLRLGSEQYF
>TRBV29-1|TRBJ1-2
CSVEGVYTF
>TRBV12-3/TRBV12-4|TRBJ2-7
CASSLRAAGLPYEQYF
>TRBV11-2|TRBJ2-2
CASSALLTGELFF
>TRBV29-1|TRBJ1-1
CSVVRTNTEAFF